Presented here are 7 T cell receptor beta chains from one specimen sequenced in a study of cytomegalovirus exposure and HLA in healthy donors. 13 Jbeta primers and 60 Vbeta primers were used for the PCR. Sequenced by immunoSEQ multiplex PCR; TCRdb stores in-frame clones only, minus some. In the table there are roughly 130,000 clones, 80% of which are singletons. Material: PBMCs. The receptors were sampled from a man aged 25-40 years in good health and CMV-seronegative.

The chain employs TRBV7-8 and TRBJ2-7; TRBD2 aligns across 11 bases. This CDR3 contains 16 residues. Germline V gives CDR1 SGHVS, CDR2 FQNEAQ. The ends lost 1 base at V and 4 bases at J; junction bases unmatched: 6. CDR3 in amino acids: CASSLVSGRAPYEQYF. The CDR3 DNA sequence: TGTGCCAGCAGCTTAGTTAGCGGGAGGGCCCCGTACGAGCAGTACTTC.

The rearrangement joins TRBV28 to TRBJ2-3; 8 bases fit TRBD2. Germline V gene lookup returns CDR1 MDHEN and CDR2 SYDVKM. V lost 3 bases to trimming and J lost 2 bases; unmatched junction nucleotides: 10. The CDR3 runs 17 residues. The CDR3 nucleotides are TGTGCCAGCAGTTTCACCCTGGGACTAGTGATCACAGATACGCAGTATTTT. Translated: CASSFTLGLVITDTQYF. Together with reference TRBV28 and TRBJ2-3, the CDR3 gives the full variable domain: DVKVTQSSRYLVKRTGEKVFLECVQDMDHENMFWYRQDPGLGLRLIYFSYDVKMKEKGDIPEGYSVSREKKERFSLILESASTNQTSMYLCASSFTLGLVITDTQYFGPGTRLTVL.

The rearrangement joins TRBV29-1 to TRBJ2-2, with D tentatively TRBD2 (5 bases). V lost 4 bases and J lost 3, with 15 bases in between. CDR1 SQVTM and CDR2 ANQGSEA come from the germline V gene. The CDR3 is 15 amino acids. The CDR3 spells CSVVFGKVDTGELFF. In DNA form, the CDR3 reads TGCAGCGTTGTCTTCGGGAAGGTGGACACCGGGGAGCTGTTTTTT.

The CDR3 loop reads CASSFNRGNTEAFF. The CDR3 DNA is TGTGCCAGCAGCTTTAACAGGGGGAACACTGAAGCTTTCTTT. The chain combines TRBV5-5 with TRBJ1-1, with TRBD1 matching 7 bases. Germline lookup yields CDR1 SGHKS and CDR2 YYEKEE (reference sequence). This CDR3 comprises 14 residues. Trimming took 2 bases from V and 1 from J; bases not matched to a gene: 2. The entire variable domain, with the rest obtained from reference TRBV5-5 and TRBJ1-1, is as follows: DAGVTQSPTHLIKTRGQQVTLRCSPISGHKSVSWYQQVLGQGPQFIFQYYEKEERGRGNFPDRFSARQFPNYSSELNVNALLLGDSALYLCASSFNRGNTEAFFGQGTRLTVV.

The genes are TRBV7-2 and TRBJ2-7, with TRBD1 identical over 9 bases. Germline V gene data show CDR1 as SGHTA and CDR2 as FQGNSA. With 2 bases clipped from V and 6 bases from J, the junction kept 11 bases outside the gene matches. The CDR3 is 16 amino acids. This CDR3 reads CASSLMLGTGFLEQYF. In nucleotides, the CDR3 is TGTGCCAGCAGCTTAATGCTCGGGACAGGGTTTCTCGAGCAGTACTTC.

The gene calls are TRBV10-1 and TRBJ2-7; 13 nucleotides line up with TRBD2. J lost 4 bases, V lost 4 bases, and 4 bases had no gene match. The CDR3 is 15 residues long. The germline gives CDR1 WNHNN, CDR2 SYGVQD (reference sequence). The CDR3 nucleotides read TGCGCCAGCAGTGGGCCGGGACTAGCGGGGTACGAGCAGTACTTC. Amino acids: CASSGPGLAGYEQYF.

About this clone itself: The junction shows a germline mismatch at one end, possibly a read error. This rearrangement joins TRBV7-3 to TRBJ2-1, with 12 positions matching TRBD2. The length of the CDR3 is 17 residues. The germline CDR1 and CDR2 sequences are SGHTA and FQGTGA. Written as DNA, the CDR3 is TGTGCCAGCAGCCCCACACCGGGACTAGCGGGTTCAGAATCGTATGTCTTC. Protein sequence: CASSPTPGLAGSESYVF.